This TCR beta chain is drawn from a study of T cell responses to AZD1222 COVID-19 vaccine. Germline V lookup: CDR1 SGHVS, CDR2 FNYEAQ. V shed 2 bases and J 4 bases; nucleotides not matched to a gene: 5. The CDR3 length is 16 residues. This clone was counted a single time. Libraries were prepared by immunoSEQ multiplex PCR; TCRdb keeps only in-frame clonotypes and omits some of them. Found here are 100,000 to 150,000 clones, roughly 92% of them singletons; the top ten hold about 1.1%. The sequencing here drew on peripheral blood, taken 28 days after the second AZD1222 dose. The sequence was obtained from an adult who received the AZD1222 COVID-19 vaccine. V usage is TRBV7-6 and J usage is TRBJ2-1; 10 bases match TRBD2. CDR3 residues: CASSLLVSGGYNEQFF. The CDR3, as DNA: TGTGCCAGCAGCTTATTGGTTAGCGGGGGGTACAATGAGCAGTTCTTC.